This entry lists 25 T cell receptor beta chains sequenced from one sample in a study of T cells in Graves' hyperthyroidism and ophthalmopathy. Template material for amplifying TCR beta CDR3 regions consisted of RNA transcripts. The TCR CDR3 first-round RT-PCR relied on the HTBI primer set. Each CDR3 protein is one row after TCRdb ran MiXCR on the multiplex PCR reads. The sample holds 400,000 or so distinct CDR3 sequences, over 12% seen once. The specimen sequenced was blood. Receptors originate from a man over 45 with Graves' ophthalmopathy.

This clonotype was seen a few times. This chain uses TRBV30 with TRBJ2-3; D is undetermined. CDR1 and CDR2 (germline): GTSNPN, SVGIG (reference sequence). This CDR3 is built from 15 residues. V was pared by 1 base and J by 2 bases, with 13 bases between. This CDR3 is CAWSGKNPDTDTQYF. For the CDR3, the DNA is TGTGCCTGGAGTGGCAAGAACCCGGACACAGATACGCAGTATTTT.

This chain joins TRBV30 and TRBJ2-1, with TRBD2 matching 10 bases. CDR1 is GTSNPN, CDR2 SVGIG, per germline (reference sequence). V was clipped by 8 bases and J by 6 bases; unmatched bases: 10. There are 14 residues in the CDR3. CDR3 nucleotide sequence: TGTGCCCGAGCTAGCGGGAGCTGGGGCAATGAGCAGTTCTTC. This translates into CARASGSWGNEQFF.

The table lists this clonotype with many counts. The chain carries TRBV2 and TRBJ2-3, with TRBD2 matching 10 bases. J lost 4 bases, V lost 5 bases, and 12 bases had no gene match. The CDR3 is made up of 17 amino acids. Germline V lookup: CDR1 SNHLY, CDR2 FYNNEI. Here the CDR3 DNA reads TGTGCCAGCAGTCCCGCCTTAAATAGCGGGAGGTCAGATACGCAGTATTTT. This gives the protein CASSPALNSGRSDTQYF.

This clonotype occurred many times. V and J are TRBV20-1 and TRBJ2-5, with a weak D call TRBD2 (7 bases). Trimming pared 5 bases from V and 1 base from J, leaving 23 bases between. This CDR3 contains 17 residues. The germline CDR1 and CDR2 sequences are DFQATT and SNEGSKA (reference sequence). The CDR3 bases are TGCAGTGCTCCCGACAGGCAACGGAGGGGGGGCCAAGAGACCCAGTACTTC. It is translated as CSAPDRQRRGGQETQYF.

In this sample, this clonotype turned up a few times. The rearrangement links TRBV5-4 to TRBJ2-5; 9 bases are a match to TRBD2. The CDR3 has 15 residues. Germline V lookup: CDR1 SGHNT, CDR2 YYREEE (reference sequence). Trimming at V came to 1 base and at J to 9 bases, leaving 10 bases not matched to a gene. CDR3 region: CASSLISGSDGSQYF. CDR3 DNA sequence: TGTGCCAGCAGCTTGATTAGCGGGAGCGATGGATCCCAGTACTTC.

This clonotype showed up many times. This chain links TRBV27 with TRBJ2-3; D may match TRBD1 or TRBD2 (6 bases each). Germline CDR1 and CDR2: MNHEY and SMNVEV (reference sequence). The germline V and J ends were trimmed by 5 bases and 5 bases, with 23 bases remaining between them. The CDR3 consists of 17 residues. The CDR3 DNA reads as TGTGCCAGCAGTGCCCGGGGGCCAGACTTCGGGGTAGATACGCAGTATTTT. This codes for CASSARGPDFGVDTQYF.

This clonotype has ten or more counts. The chain is built from TRBV7-2 and TRBJ1-5; D may be TRBD1 (5 bases). Germline V lookup: CDR1 SGHTA, CDR2 FQGNSA. V was trimmed by 3 bases and J by 2 bases, leaving 11 bases between them. The CDR3 totals 15 residues. The CDR3 loop reads CASSFSGGGNQPQHF. CDR3 sequence (DNA): TGTGCCAGCAGCTTCTCTGGGGGTGGCAATCAGCCCCAGCATTTT.

In this sample, this clonotype turned up many times. The chain has TRBV6-5 and TRBJ2-7; D is possibly TRBD1 (5 bases). In germline, CDR1 is MNHEY, CDR2 SVGAGI. Trimming removed 0 bases from V and 2 bases from J, with 20 bases in between. The CDR3 extends over 18 amino acids. CDR3 DNA sequence: TGTGCCAGCAGTTACTCGATGTCCAACAGGTTTAGTCCCTACGAGCAGTACTTC. Its translation: CASSYSMSNRFSPYEQYF.

The chain recombines TRBV29-1 with TRBJ1-1; D is perhaps TRBD1 (5 bases). Germline V gene lookup returns CDR1 SQVTM and CDR2 ANQGSEA. The CDR3 runs to 13 residues. V gave up 2 bases and J gave up 1 base, with 8 bases separating them. CDR3 region: CSVEPGTNTEAFF. CDR3 DNA sequence: TGCAGCGTTGAACCGGGGACGAACACTGAAGCTTTCTTT.

The chain joins TRBV7-2 to TRBJ2-3; D uncertain. The CDR3 loop spans 14 amino acids. Trimming stripped 2 bases from V and 4 bases from J, with 10 bases between. Germline V gives CDR1 SGHTA, CDR2 FQGNSA. The CDR3 reads CASSLLPRPDTQYF. DNA for the CDR3: TGTGCCAGCAGCTTATTACCCAGGCCAGATACGCAGTATTTT.

This clonotype was picked up many times. The rearrangement joins TRBV5-1 to TRBJ2-1; the D gene is possibly TRBD2 (5 bases). Germline-derived CDR1 and CDR2 are SGHRS and YFSETQ. The ends were cut back, 0 bases at V and 4 bases at J, with 17 bases in the middle. This CDR3 contains 17 residues. The CDR3 loop is CASSLVISGNGYNEQFF. CDR3 DNA: TGCGCCAGCAGCTTGGTGATTTCGGGGAACGGGTACAATGAGCAGTTCTTC.

This clonotype was recorded many times. This sequence joins TRBV7-9 and TRBJ1-1, with no clear D. The CDR3 has 15 amino acids. The V end was cut by 5 bases, the J end by 1 base, with 14 bases between. Looked up from germline, CDR1 is SEHNR and CDR2 is FQNEAQ (reference sequence). This CDR3 reads CASSPEGGKNTEAFF. The CDR3 DNA reads as TGTGCCAGCAGCCCAGAGGGCGGGAAGAACACTGAAGCTTTCTTT.

This clonotype appeared many times. This chain links TRBV27 with TRBJ2-1, with D perhaps matching TRBD2 (6 bases). The germline gives CDR1 MNHEY, CDR2 SMNVEV (reference sequence). V lost 5 bases and J 0 bases, leaving 11 bases between the germline ends. The CDR3 runs to 15 residues. For the CDR3, the DNA is TGTGCCAGCAGTCGTAGGGAGGCCTCCTACAATGAGCAGTTCTTC. Translating it yields CASSRREASYNEQFF.

This clonotype was recorded at least ten times. The rearrangement joins TRBV2 to TRBJ1-5; D is perhaps TRBD1 (6 bases). Germline V CDR1 and CDR2: SNHLY, FYNNEI. CDR3 size: 13 residues. Trimming stripped 4 bases from V and 7 bases from J, with 11 bases between. CDR3 DNA sequence: TGTGCCAGCAGTGGGGAACAGGGCCAGCCCCAGCATTTT. As protein: CASSGEQGQPQHF.

This clonotype was counted only a few times. This chain uses TRBV19 with TRBJ1-2; D gene unclear. Trimming shortened V by 3 bases and J by 4 bases, and 12 bases separated the two germline ends. CDR3 length: 14 residues. Germline V gene data show CDR1 as LNHDA and CDR2 as SQIVND (reference sequence). The CDR3 coding sequence is TGTGCCAGTAGTATTGAGGGCAGAGCCTATGGCTACACCTTC. It specifies CASSIEGRAYGYTF.

This clonotype was detected many times. This chain connects TRBV30 to TRBJ1-6; D is unresolved. CDR3 size: 14 residues. The ends were cut back, 3 bases at V and 0 bases at J, with 6 bases in the middle. The germline V gene has CDR1 GTSNPN and CDR2 SVGIG (reference sequence). CDR3 protein: CAWSVSSYNSPLHF. As DNA, the CDR3 is TGTGCCTGGAGCGTTAGCTCCTATAATTCACCCCTCCACTTT.

The chain joins TRBV29-1 to TRBJ2-7, with unresolved D. Germline V gene lookup returns CDR1 SQVTM and CDR2 ANQGSEA. The CDR3 covers 11 residues. Trimming left V 0 bases short and J 5 bases short, with 5 bases between. The CDR3 is CSVEDLDEQYF. The CDR3 region has the DNA TGCAGCGTTGAAGATTTGGACGAGCAGTACTTC.

The sample holds many counts of this clonotype. V gene TRBV7-8 combines with J gene TRBJ2-5; the D gene is possibly TRBD1 (6 bases). The CDR3 covers 14 residues. With 8 bases removed from V and 2 bases from J, the gap between germline ends came to 15 bases. Per the germline V gene, CDR1 is SGHVS and CDR2 is FQNEAQ. CDR3 nucleotide sequence: TGTGCCAGCCAACAAAGGGGGAGTCAAGAGACCCAGTACTTC. This gives the protein CASQQRGSQETQYF.

This clonotype was observed many times. The V gene is TRBV30, the J gene TRBJ2-3, with 12 bases identical to TRBD2. V shed 5 bases and J 4 bases; nucleotides not matched to a gene: 7. Germline CDR1 reads GTSNPN; CDR2 reads SVGIG (reference sequence). The CDR3 runs 15 residues. CDR3 sequence (DNA): TGTGCCTGGGGAAGACTAGCGGGAGTCGCAGATACGCAGTATTTT. As protein: CAWGRLAGVADTQYF.

This clonotype was counted many times. The CDR3 region has the DNA TGTGCCAGACGGTCTAGCGGGGTATACGAGCAGTACTTC. Protein sequence: CARRSSGVYEQYF. The chain has TRBV28 and TRBJ2-7, with 9 nucleotides matching TRBD2. V shed 9 bases, J shed 4 bases, and the junction held 7 bases outside the gene matches. The length of the CDR3 is 13 residues. The germline V gene has CDR1 MDHEN and CDR2 SYDVKM.

This clonotype was picked up a small number of times. The V call is TRBV7-3, the J call TRBJ2-5; D is undetermined. CDR1 and CDR2 from the germline V gene are SGHTA and FQGTGA. This CDR3 is built from 15 residues. V was pared by 3 bases and J by 2 bases, with 13 bases between. CDR3 loop: CASSFRAGEQETQYF. CDR3 in DNA: TGTGCCAGCAGCTTTAGGGCAGGAGAACAAGAGACCCAGTACTTC.

This clonotype was counted a few times. Germline and junction disagree at one end, which may indicate a read error. The chain has TRBV7-7 and TRBJ2-5; D ambiguous. CDR1 SSHAT and CDR2 FNYEAQ come from the germline V gene (reference sequence). The CDR3 totals 10 residues. The CDR3 sequence is CASSLAPAYF. The CDR3 region has the DNA TGTGCTAGCAGCTTAGCACCCGCGTACTTC.

This clonotype was observed a few times. The V call is TRBV19, the J call TRBJ2-7; D is possibly TRBD1 or TRBD2 (5 bases each). Between the trimmed V and J ends, which lost 4 bases and 3 bases, there was a span of 16 bases. Germline lookup yields CDR1 LNHDA and CDR2 SQIVND (reference sequence). The CDR3 is 15 amino acids. CDR3 DNA: TGTGCCAGTAGTACCCCGGTGGGGGTGCGCTACGAGCAGTACTTC. This sequence encodes CASSTPVGVRYEQYF.

This clonotype was recorded many times. The chain is built from TRBV28 and TRBJ2-7; D is unclear. V shed 7 bases and J shed 6 bases, with 7 bases lying between them. Germline CDR1 reads MDHEN; CDR2 reads SYDVKM. This CDR3 is built from 10 residues. Written as DNA, the CDR3 is TGTGCCAGCATGTCGACCGAGCAGTACTTC. This gives the protein CASMSTEQYF.

In the case of this clonotype: A much larger clone lies one base from this, so it may be a read error. In DNA, the CDR3 is TGTGCCAGCAGTTGGACAGTGGGGAATGAGCAGTACTTC. Its protein product is CASSWTVGNEQYF. This chain uses TRBV7-9 with TRBJ2-7; weak D call: TRBD1 (6 bases). Trimming removed 6 bases at V and 7 bases at J, with 16 bases between. Germline assignment: CDR1 SEHNR and CDR2 FQNEAQ (reference sequence). This CDR3 spans 13 amino acids.